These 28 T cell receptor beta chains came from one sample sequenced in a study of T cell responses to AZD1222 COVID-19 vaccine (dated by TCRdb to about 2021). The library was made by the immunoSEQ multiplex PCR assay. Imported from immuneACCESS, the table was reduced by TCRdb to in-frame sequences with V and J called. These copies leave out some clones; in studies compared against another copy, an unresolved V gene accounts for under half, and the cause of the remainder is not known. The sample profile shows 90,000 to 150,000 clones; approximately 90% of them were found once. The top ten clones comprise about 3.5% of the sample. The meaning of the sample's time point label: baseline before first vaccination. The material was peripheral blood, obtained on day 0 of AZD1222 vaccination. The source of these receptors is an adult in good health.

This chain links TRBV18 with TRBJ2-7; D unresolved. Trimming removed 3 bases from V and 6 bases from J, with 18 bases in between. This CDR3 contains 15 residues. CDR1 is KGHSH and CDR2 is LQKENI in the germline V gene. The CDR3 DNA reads TGTGCCAGCTCACCCGACCTCGCAGGTCCGTTCGAGCAGTACTTC. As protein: CASSPDLAGPFEQYF.

The CDR3 sequence: CASSLVGQGGGYGYTF. The CDR3 DNA is TGTGCCAGCAGCTTAGTGGGGCAGGGGGGTGGCTATGGCTACACCTTC. The genes are TRBV13 and TRBJ1-2; the match to TRBD1 covers 7 bases. The CDR3 contains 16 residues. The trim removed 1 base at V and 4 bases at J, leaving 9 bases unmatched. CDR1 and CDR2 from the germline V gene are PRHDT and FYEKMQ (reference sequence). The variable domain in full, with the rest retrieved from reference TRBV13 and TRBJ1-2, is AAGVIQSPRHLIKEKRETATLKCYPIPRHDTVYWYQQGPGQDPQFLISFYEKMQSDKGSIPDRFSAQQFSDYHSELNMSSLELGDSALYFCASSLVGQGGGYGYTFGSGTRLTVV.

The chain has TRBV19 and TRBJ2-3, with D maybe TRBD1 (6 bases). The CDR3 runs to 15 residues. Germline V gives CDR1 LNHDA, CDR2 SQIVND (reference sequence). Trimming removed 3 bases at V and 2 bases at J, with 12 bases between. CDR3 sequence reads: CASSISGQYTDTQYF. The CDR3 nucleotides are TGTGCCAGTAGTATTAGTGGACAGTACACAGATACGCAGTATTTT.

The CDR3 DNA reads as TGTGCCAGCAGCTCACAAGGGGGCCGCTTAGGTGAGCAGTTCTTC. It specifies CASSSQGGRLGEQFF. The rearrangement joins TRBV7-3 to TRBJ2-1, with 7 bases that match TRBD1. V was clipped by 4 bases and J by 9 bases; unmatched bases: 12. The length of the CDR3 is 15 residues. Germline CDR1 SGHTA, CDR2 FQGTGA.

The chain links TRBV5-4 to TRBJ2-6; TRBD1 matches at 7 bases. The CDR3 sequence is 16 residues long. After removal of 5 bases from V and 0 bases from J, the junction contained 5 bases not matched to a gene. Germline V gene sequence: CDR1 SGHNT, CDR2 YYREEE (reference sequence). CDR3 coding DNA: TGTGCCAGCAGAATTAGACAGGGCTCTGGGGCCAACGTCCTGACTTTC. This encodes CASRIRQGSGANVLTF.

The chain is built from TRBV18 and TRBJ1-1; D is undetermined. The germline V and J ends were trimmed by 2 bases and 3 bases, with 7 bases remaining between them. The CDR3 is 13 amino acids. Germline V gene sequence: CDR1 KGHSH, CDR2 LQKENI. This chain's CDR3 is CASSPSQDTEAFF. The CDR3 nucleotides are TGTGCCAGCTCACCAAGCCAGGACACTGAAGCTTTCTTT.

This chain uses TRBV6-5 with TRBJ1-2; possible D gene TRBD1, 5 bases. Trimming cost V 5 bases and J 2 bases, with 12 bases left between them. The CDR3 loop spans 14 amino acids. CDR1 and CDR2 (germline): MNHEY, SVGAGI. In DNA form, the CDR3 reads TGTGCCAGCAGTAGGGACGGCCGAAACTATGGCTACACCTTC. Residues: CASSRDGRNYGYTF.

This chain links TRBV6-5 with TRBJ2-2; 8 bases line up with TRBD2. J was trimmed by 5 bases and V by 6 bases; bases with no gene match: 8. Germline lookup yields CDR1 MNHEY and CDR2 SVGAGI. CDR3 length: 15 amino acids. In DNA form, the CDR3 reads TGTGCCAGCAGCCCCGGGACTAGAGTTACCGGGGAGCTGTTTTTT. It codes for CASSPGTRVTGELFF.

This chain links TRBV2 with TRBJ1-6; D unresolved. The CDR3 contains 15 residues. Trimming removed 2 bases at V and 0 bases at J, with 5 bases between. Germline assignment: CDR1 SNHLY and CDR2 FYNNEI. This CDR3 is CASSERSSYNSPLHF. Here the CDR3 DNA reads TGTGCCAGCAGTGAACGGAGCTCCTATAATTCACCCCTCCACTTT.

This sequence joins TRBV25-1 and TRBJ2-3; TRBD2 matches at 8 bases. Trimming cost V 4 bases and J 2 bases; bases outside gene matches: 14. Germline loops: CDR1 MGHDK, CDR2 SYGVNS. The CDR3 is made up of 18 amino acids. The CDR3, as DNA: TGTGCCAGCAGTGCCTATCTCCCGACTAGCGTATACACAGATACGCAGTATTTT. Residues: CASSAYLPTSVYTDTQYF. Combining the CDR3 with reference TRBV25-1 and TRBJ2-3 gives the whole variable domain EADIYQTPRYLVIGTGKKITLECSQTMGHDKMYWYQQDPGMELHLIHYSYGVNSTEKGDLSSESTVSRIRTEHFPLTLESARPSHTSQYLCASSAYLPTSVYTDTQYFGPGTRLTVL.

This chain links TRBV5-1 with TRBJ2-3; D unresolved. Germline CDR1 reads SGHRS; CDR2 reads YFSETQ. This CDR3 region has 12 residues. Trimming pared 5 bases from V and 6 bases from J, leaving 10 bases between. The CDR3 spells CASRDFLDTQYF. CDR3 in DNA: TGCGCCAGCAGGGATTTTTTGGATACGCAGTATTTT. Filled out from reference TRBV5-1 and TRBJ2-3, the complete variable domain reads KAGVTQTPRYLIKTRGQQVTLSCSPISGHRSVSWYQQTPGQGLQFLFEYFSETQRNKGNFPGRFSGRQFSNSRSEMNVSTLELGDSALYLCASRDFLDTQYFGPGTRLTVL.

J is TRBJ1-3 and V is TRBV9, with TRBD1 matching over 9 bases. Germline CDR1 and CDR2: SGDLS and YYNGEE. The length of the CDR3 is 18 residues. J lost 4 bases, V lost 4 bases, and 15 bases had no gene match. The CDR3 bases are TGTGCCAGCAGCCAGGGACAGGGTCGGGGTACTTTCGGAAACACCATATATTTT. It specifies CASSQGQGRGTFGNTIYF.

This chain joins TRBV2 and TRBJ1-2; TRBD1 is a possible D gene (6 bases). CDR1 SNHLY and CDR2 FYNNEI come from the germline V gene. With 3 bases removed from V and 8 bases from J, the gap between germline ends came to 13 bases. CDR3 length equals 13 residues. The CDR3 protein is CASSEQGLGGYTF. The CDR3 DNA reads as TGTGCCAGCAGTGAGCAGGGGTTAGGCGGCTACACCTTC.

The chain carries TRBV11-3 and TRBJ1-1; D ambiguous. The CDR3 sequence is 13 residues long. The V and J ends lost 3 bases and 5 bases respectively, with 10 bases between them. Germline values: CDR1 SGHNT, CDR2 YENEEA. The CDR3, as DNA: TGTGCCAGCAGCTTTAGTCTGGGTACTGAAGCTTTCTTT. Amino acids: CASSFSLGTEAFF. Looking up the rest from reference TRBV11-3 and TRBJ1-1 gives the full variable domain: EAGVVQSPRYKIIEKKQPVAFWCNPISGHNTLYWYLQNLGQGPELLIRYENEEAVDDSQLPKDRFSAERLKGVDSTLKIQPAELGDSAVYLCASSFSLGTEAFFGQGTRLTVV.

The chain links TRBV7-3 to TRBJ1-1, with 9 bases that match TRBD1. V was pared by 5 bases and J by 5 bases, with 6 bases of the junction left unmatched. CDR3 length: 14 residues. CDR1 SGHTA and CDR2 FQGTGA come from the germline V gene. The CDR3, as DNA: TGTGCCAGCAGCGTACAGGGGGCTGATACTGAAGCTTTCTTT. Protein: CASSVQGADTEAFF.

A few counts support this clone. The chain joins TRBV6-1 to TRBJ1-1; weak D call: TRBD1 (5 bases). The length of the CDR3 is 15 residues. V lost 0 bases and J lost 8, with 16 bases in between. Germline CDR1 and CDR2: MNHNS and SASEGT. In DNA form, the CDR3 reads TGTGCCAGCAGTGAAGCGGTGCTTGCGGGGCGGGAAGCTTTCTTT. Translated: CASSEAVLAGREAFF.

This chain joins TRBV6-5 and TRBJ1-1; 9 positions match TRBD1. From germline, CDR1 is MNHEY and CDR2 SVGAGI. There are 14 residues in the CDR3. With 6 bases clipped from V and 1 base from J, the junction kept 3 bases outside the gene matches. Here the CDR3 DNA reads TGTGCCAGCAGGAGACAGGGGGGGAACACTGAAGCTTTCTTT. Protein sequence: CASRRQGGNTEAFF.

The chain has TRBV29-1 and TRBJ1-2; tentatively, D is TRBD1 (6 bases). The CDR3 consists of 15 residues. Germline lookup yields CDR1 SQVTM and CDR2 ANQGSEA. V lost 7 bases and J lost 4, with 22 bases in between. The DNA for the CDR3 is TGCAGCGCCGCGGTGGGGGGGCGATTGTCCTATGGCTACACCTTC. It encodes CSAAVGGRLSYGYTF.

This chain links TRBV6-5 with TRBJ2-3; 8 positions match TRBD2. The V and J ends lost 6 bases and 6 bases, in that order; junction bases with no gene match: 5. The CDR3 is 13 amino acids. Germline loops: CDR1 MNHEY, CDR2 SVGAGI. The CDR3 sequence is CASRRGGHDTQYF. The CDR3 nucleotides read TGTGCCAGCAGACGGGGGGGCCACGATACGCAGTATTTT.

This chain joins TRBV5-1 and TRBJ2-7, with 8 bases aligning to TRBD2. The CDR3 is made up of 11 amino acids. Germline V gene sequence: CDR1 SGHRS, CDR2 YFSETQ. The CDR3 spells CERRGANEQYF. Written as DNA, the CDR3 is TGCGAGAGGCGGGGGGCGAACGAGCAGTACTTC.

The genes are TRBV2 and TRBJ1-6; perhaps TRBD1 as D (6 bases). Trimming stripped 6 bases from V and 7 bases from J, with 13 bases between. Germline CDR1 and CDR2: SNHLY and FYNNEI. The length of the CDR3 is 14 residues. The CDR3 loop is CASRPRDTNSPLHF. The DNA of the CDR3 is TGTGCCAGCAGACCCCGGGACACAAATTCACCCCTCCACTTT.

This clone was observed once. In DNA form, the CDR3 reads TGTGCCAGCTCACCACCAAATTCTAGAACCACTGAAGCTTTCTTT. Translated: CASSPPNSRTTEAFF. This rearrangement joins TRBV18 to TRBJ1-1, with D unclear. Trimming pared 0 bases from V and 4 bases from J, leaving 12 bases between. CDR3 length: 15 amino acids. Germline CDR1 is KGHSH and CDR2 is LQKENI.

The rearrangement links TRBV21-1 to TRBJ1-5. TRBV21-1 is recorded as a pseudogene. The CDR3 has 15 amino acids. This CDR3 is CASSRGWDGNQPQHF. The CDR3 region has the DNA TGTGCCAGCAGCAGGGGTTGGGATGGCAATCAGCCCCAGCATTTT.

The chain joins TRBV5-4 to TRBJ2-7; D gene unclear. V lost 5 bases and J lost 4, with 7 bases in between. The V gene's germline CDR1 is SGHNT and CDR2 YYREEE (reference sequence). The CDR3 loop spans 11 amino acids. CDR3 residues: CASRHSYEQYF. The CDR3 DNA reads TGTGCCAGCAGGCATAGTTACGAGCAGTACTTC.

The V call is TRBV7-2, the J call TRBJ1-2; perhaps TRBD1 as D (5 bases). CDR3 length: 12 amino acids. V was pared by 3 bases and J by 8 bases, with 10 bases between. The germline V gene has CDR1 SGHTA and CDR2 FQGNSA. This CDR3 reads CASSFTGRGYTF. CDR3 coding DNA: TGTGCCAGCAGCTTTACAGGTCGGGGCTACACCTTC.

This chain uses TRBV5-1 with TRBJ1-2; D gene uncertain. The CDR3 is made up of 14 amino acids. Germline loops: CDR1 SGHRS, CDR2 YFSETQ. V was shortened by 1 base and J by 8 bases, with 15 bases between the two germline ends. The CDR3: CASSLSVGSEGYTF. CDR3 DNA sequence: TGCGCCAGCAGCTTGTCTGTGGGTTCTGAGGGCTACACCTTC.

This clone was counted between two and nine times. The CDR3 DNA follows: TGTGCCAGCAGTCCCTGGTCTTCAACTAATGAAAAACTGTTTTTT. Amino acid sequence: CASSPWSSTNEKLFF. The chain carries TRBV27 and TRBJ1-4; unclear D gene. This CDR3 has 15 residues. Looked up from germline, CDR1 is MNHEY and CDR2 is SMNVEV (reference sequence). With 5 bases removed from V and 0 bases from J, the gap between germline ends came to 10 bases.

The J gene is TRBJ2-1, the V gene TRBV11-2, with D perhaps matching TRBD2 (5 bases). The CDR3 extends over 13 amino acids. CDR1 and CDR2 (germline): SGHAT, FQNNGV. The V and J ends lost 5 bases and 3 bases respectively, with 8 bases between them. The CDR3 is CASSDRDYNEQFF. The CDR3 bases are TGTGCCAGCAGCGATCGGGACTACAATGAGCAGTTCTTC. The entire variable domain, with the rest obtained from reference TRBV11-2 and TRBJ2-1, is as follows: EAGVAQSPRYKIIEKRQSVAFWCNPISGHATLYWYQQILGQGPKLLIQFQNNGVVDDSQLPKDRFSAERLKGVDSTLKIQPAKLEDSAVYLCASSDRDYNEQFFGPGTRLTVL.